This T cell receptor (beta chain) stems from a study of blood T cell repertoires in COVID-19. The overall study: Samples of COVID-19 (acute and convalescent) were obtained from the United States, Italy and Spain.

The data were produced by immunoSEQ multiplex PCR, yet TCRdb's version contains in-frame clones alone and is incomplete. The table has about 430,000 clones, about 88% seen once. The V and J ends lost 5 bases and 4 bases, in that order; junction bases with no gene match: 8. In germline, CDR1 is KGHSH, CDR2 LQKENI. This CDR3 has 16 residues. Up to 2 weeks before entering the study, exposed participants had met a COVID-19 case. This TCR was sampled from a woman in her late teens or twenties who had been exposed to COVID-19. The gene calls are TRBV18 and TRBJ1-4; 9 nucleotides agree with TRBD1. The sequenced sample consisted of PBMCs or T cells enriched from blood (not recorded which). In nucleotides, the CDR3 is TGTGCCAGCTCAGTACAGGGGGCGCTGGGTAATGAAAAACTGTTTTTT. It is translated as CASSVQGALGNEKLFF.